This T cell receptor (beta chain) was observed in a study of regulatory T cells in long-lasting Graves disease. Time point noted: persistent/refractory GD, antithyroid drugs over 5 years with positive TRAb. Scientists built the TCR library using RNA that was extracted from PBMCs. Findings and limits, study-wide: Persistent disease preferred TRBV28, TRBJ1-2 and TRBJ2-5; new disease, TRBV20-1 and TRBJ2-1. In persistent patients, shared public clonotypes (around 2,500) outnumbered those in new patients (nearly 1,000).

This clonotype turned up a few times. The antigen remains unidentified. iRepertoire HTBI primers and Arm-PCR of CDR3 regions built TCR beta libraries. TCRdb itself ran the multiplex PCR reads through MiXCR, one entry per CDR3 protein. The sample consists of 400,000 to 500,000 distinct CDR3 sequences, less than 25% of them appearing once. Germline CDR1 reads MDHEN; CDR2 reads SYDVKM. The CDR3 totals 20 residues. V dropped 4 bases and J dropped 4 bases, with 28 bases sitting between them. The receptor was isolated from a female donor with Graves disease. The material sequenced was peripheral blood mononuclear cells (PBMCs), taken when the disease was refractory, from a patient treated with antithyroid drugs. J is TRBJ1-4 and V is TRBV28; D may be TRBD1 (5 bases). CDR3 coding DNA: TGTGCCAGCAGTTCCTTTTTTTCGAATTTTCTACAGGATATTAATGAAAAACTGTTTTTT. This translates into CASSSFFSNFLQDINEKLFF.